This T cell receptor beta chain emerged from a study of T cells in Graves' hyperthyroidism and ophthalmopathy. The investigators amplified TCR beta CDR3 regions from RNA transcripts. HTBI primers were employed in a first-round RT-PCR of the TCR CDR3. One entry per CDR3 protein, called by TCRdb with MiXCR from the multiplex PCR reads. The sample has about 640,000 distinct CDR3 sequences; less than 25% are singletons. Trimming left V 4 bases short and J 2 bases short, with 12 bases between. This CDR3 spans 15 amino acids. Germline V gene lookup returns CDR1 SEHNR and CDR2 FQNEAQ (reference sequence). Clinical Activity Scores of at least 3, NOSPECS grades of at least 4 and durations under 3 months characterized ophthalmopathy patients. Diagnoses rested on clinical symptoms, serum thyroxine and TRAb, thyroid ultrasound and orbital computed tomography.

The gene calls are TRBV7-9 and TRBJ2-1; D gene unclear. The TCR comes from a man aged 30 to 45 with Graves' ophthalmopathy. The specimen was blood. Here the CDR3 reads CASSSYLAPYNEQFF. Written as DNA, the CDR3 is TGTGCCAGCAGCTCCTACCTCGCCCCCTACAATGAGCAGTTCTTC. Looking up the rest from reference TRBV7-9 and TRBJ2-1 gives the full variable domain: DTGVSQNPRHKITKRGQNVTFRCDPISEHNRLYWYRQTLGQGPEFLTYFQNEAQLEKSRLLSDRFSAERPKGSFSTLEIQRTEQGDSAMYLCASSSYLAPYNEQFFGPGTRLTVL.